The 22 T cell receptor beta chains below were found in one sample sequenced in a study of T cell responses to AZD1222 COVID-19 vaccine. TCRdb's table, derived via immunoSEQ multiplex PCR, lists solely in-frame clones and lacks some. The sample includes about 88,000 clones, over 75% of them seen just once. The input for sequencing was peripheral blood, taken 28 days after the second AZD1222 dose. The source is an adult who received the AZD1222 COVID-19 vaccine.

This chain links TRBV12-3 or TRBV12-4 with TRBJ2-3; D uncertain. Between the trimmed V and J ends, which lost 7 bases and 4 bases, there was a span of 9 bases. The CDR3 is 12 residues long. The CDR3 coding sequence is TGTGCCAGCACCCTGAGCGCAGATACGCAGTATTTT. It yields the protein CASTLSADTQYF.

The V call is TRBV3-1 (or the pseudogene TRBV3-2), the J call TRBJ2-1, with 12 bases fitting TRBD2. V lost 3 bases to trimming and J lost 8 bases; unmatched junction nucleotides: 8. This CDR3 is 16 amino acids long. Germline V gives CDR1 LGHDT, CDR2 YNNKEL (reference sequence). The CDR3 protein is CASSHFLAGGPDEQFF. In DNA form, the CDR3 reads TGTGCCAGCAGCCACTTCCTAGCGGGGGGGCCCGATGAGCAGTTCTTC.

The gene calls are TRBV27 and TRBJ1-2; 8 bases are a match to TRBD1. This CDR3 spans 15 amino acids. Germline V gene lookup returns CDR1 MNHEY and CDR2 SMNVEV (reference sequence). V trimming: 5 bases; J trimming: 6 bases; junction bases outside the gene matches: 11. The CDR3 DNA sequence: TGTGCCAGCAGTCCACAGGGGGAAGGCGCAAATGGCTACACCTTC. Residues: CASSPQGEGANGYTF.

The gene calls are TRBV27 and TRBJ2-2; 8 bases are shared with TRBD1. Germline assignment: CDR1 MNHEY and CDR2 SMNVEV (reference sequence). J lost 6 bases, V lost 2 bases, and 2 bases had no gene match. The CDR3 contains 14 residues. CDR3 in DNA: TGTGCCAGCAGTTTACGGACAGGGTCCGGGGAGCTGTTTTTT. This gives the protein CASSLRTGSGELFF.

CDR3 nucleotide sequence: TGTGCCAGCTCACAATATGGACAGGGCTATGGCTACACCTTC. Residues: CASSQYGQGYGYTF. The rearrangement joins TRBV18 to TRBJ1-2; 8 nucleotides agree with TRBD1. Looked up from germline, CDR1 is KGHSH and CDR2 is LQKENI. The CDR3 totals 14 residues. With 4 bases clipped from V and 4 bases from J, the junction kept 5 bases outside the gene matches.

V and J are TRBV2 and TRBJ1-2; D is unclear. The CDR3 covers 11 residues. With 7 bases removed from V and 8 bases from J, the gap between germline ends came to 11 bases. Germline-derived CDR1 and CDR2 are SNHLY and FYNNEI. The CDR3: CASMEEVGYTF. DNA of the CDR3: TGTGCCAGCATGGAGGAGGTGGGCTACACCTTC.

V usage is TRBV15 and J usage is TRBJ1-6, with no clear D. Germline CDR1 reads LNHNV; CDR2 reads YYDKDF (reference sequence). The ends were cut back, 4 bases at V and 8 bases at J, with 15 bases in the middle. This CDR3 comprises 15 residues. The CDR3 spells CATSTPREVDSPLHF. CDR3 DNA sequence: TGTGCCACCAGCACGCCCCGGGAAGTAGATTCACCCCTCCACTTT.

This sequence joins TRBV4-1 and TRBJ1-1; the match to TRBD1 covers 9 bases. J was trimmed by 5 bases and V by 9 bases; bases with no gene match: 7. There are 13 residues in the CDR3. CDR1 and CDR2 from the germline V gene are MGHRA and YSYEKL. The CDR3 sequence is CASRQGGITEAFF. DNA of the CDR3: TGCGCCAGTAGACAGGGGGGTATTACTGAAGCTTTCTTT.

The rearrangement uses TRBV23-1 and TRBJ1-6, with D possibly matching TRBD1 (6 bases). TRBV23-1 qualifies as an ORF whose function is uncertain. The CDR3 spans 14 residues. With 3 bases removed from V and 7 bases from J, the gap between germline ends came to 10 bases. CDR3 in DNA: TGCGCCAGCAGTCACTGTCAGGGGAATTCACCCCTCCACTTT. This codes for CASSHCQGNSPLHF.

The chain uses TRBV11-2 and TRBJ1-1, with a possible D match to TRBD1 (5 bases). V lost 1 base and J 4 bases, leaving 7 bases between the germline ends. Germline V lookup: CDR1 SGHAT, CDR2 FQNNGV. CDR3 length: 13 residues. For the CDR3, the DNA is TGTGCCAGCAGCTTAGGACAGCTCACTGAAGCTTTCTTT. Protein: CASSLGQLTEAFF.

CDR3 in DNA: TGTGCCACCAGGGACAGGGCGGTTGGCTACGAGCAGTACTTC. Translated: CATRDRAVGYEQYF. The chain combines TRBV19 with TRBJ2-7; 9 bases are a match to TRBD1. CDR1 and CDR2 from the germline V gene are LNHDA and SQIVND (reference sequence). V gave up 10 bases and J gave up 3 bases; unmatched junction bases: 10. The CDR3 is 14 amino acids.

The chain carries TRBV28 and TRBJ2-1, with TRBD2 matching 7 bases. Germline V gene lookup returns CDR1 MDHEN and CDR2 SYDVKM. There are 12 residues in the CDR3. CDR3 DNA sequence: TGTTACACGGCTAGCGGTGACAATGAGCAGTTCTTC. Residues: CYTASGDNEQFF.

V is TRBV6-5 and J is TRBJ1-3; D is ambiguous. The V and J ends lost 6 bases and 10 bases respectively, with 13 bases between them. The CDR3 has 12 amino acids. In germline, CDR1 is MNHEY, CDR2 SVGAGI. For the CDR3, the DNA is TGTGCCAGCAGCTCCCCGGCGTGGACCATATATTTT. It is translated as CASSSPAWTIYF.

The chain combines TRBV4-2 with TRBJ2-7; 9 bases match TRBD1. Germline assignment: CDR1 LGHNA and CDR2 YNFKEQ. With V trimmed by 1 base and J by 2 bases, 3 bases remained unmatched. CDR3 length equals 15 residues. The DNA for the CDR3 is TGTGCCAGCAGCCAAGTCGGACAGGGGACCTACGAGCAGTACTTC. Translated, it gives CASSQVGQGTYEQYF.

DNA of the CDR3: TGTGCCAGCAGCCGAAATACCGGGACAGGGGATTCACCCCTCCACTTT. Its translation: CASSRNTGTGDSPLHF. The V and J genes are TRBV11-2 and TRBJ1-6, with TRBD1 matching 10 bases. Germline lookup yields CDR1 SGHAT and CDR2 FQNNGV. The V gene end was trimmed by 5 bases and the J gene end by 8 bases; junction bases not matched to a gene: 9. This CDR3 is 16 amino acids long.

J is TRBJ1-5 and V is TRBV15; D may be TRBD1 (5 bases). The germline V gene has CDR1 LNHNV and CDR2 YYDKDF (reference sequence). V shed 6 bases and J shed 7 bases, with 13 bases lying between them. This CDR3 has 13 residues. CDR3 sequence reads: CATSGGWNQPQHF. DNA for the CDR3: TGTGCCACCAGTGGGGGGTGGAACCAGCCCCAGCATTTT. Complete variable domain (other parts from reference TRBV15 and TRBJ1-5): DAMVIQNPRYQVTQFGKPVTLSCSQTLNHNVMYWYQQKSSQAPKLLFHYYDKDFNNEADTPDNFQSRRPNTSFCFLDIRSPGLGDTAMYLCATSGGWNQPQHFGDGTRLSIL.

The rearrangement joins TRBV21-1 to TRBJ1-2. TRBV21-1 is a listed pseudogene. This CDR3 region has 15 residues. CDR3 coding DNA: TGTGCCAGCAGTATCCTGAAGACGGAAGTCTATGGCTACACCTTC. Residues: CASSILKTEVYGYTF.

This clone is medium-sized (0.01 to 0.1%) within its sample. The chain employs TRBV2 and TRBJ2-7; 7 bases are a match to TRBD1. V trimming: 5 bases; J trimming: 4 bases; junction bases outside the gene matches: 11. This CDR3 spans 15 amino acids. Germline assignment: CDR1 SNHLY and CDR2 FYNNEI. The chain's CDR3 is CASSLTGYNEYEQYF. CDR3 nucleotide sequence: TGTGCCAGCAGTTTGACAGGGTATAATGAGTACGAGCAGTACTTC.

The V gene is TRBV10-3, the J gene TRBJ2-7; the D gene is possibly TRBD2 (5 bases). Per the germline V gene, CDR1 is ENHRY and CDR2 is SYGVKD. V was cut by 4 bases and J by 4 bases, with 17 bases left in between. CDR3 length: 15 residues. The DNA for the CDR3 is TGTGCCATCAGTGTTGGCGGAACTTGGGAGTACGAGCAGTACTTC. This codes for CAISVGGTWEYEQYF.

This clone was recorded once. V usage is TRBV4-3 and J usage is TRBJ2-1, with TRBD2 identical over 10 bases. From germline, CDR1 is LGHNA and CDR2 YSLEER. The V and J ends lost 0 bases and 6 bases, in that order; junction bases with no gene match: 5. The CDR3 covers 16 residues. The CDR3 region has the DNA TGCGCCAGCAGCCAAGATAGGGCTAGCGGGGGCAATGAGCAGTTCTTC. This encodes CASSQDRASGGNEQFF.

The chain is built from TRBV3-1 (or the pseudogene TRBV3-2) and TRBJ2-1; 12 nucleotides match TRBD2. The V gene end was trimmed by 0 bases and the J gene end by 0 bases; junction bases not matched to a gene: 9. CDR3 length equals 20 residues. Looked up from germline, CDR1 is LGHDT and CDR2 is YNNKEL (reference sequence). The CDR3 region has the DNA TGTGCCAGCAGCCAAGATCGGACTAGCGGGGAGACATACTCCTACAATGAGCAGTTCTTC. Translation: CASSQDRTSGETYSYNEQFF.

This chain links TRBV28 with TRBJ2-7, with D hard to call. Germline-derived CDR1 and CDR2 are MDHEN and SYDVKM. The V end lost 2 bases, the J end lost 4 bases, and 9 bases lay between the germline ends. This CDR3 spans 13 amino acids. CDR3 DNA: TGTGCCAGCAGTTTAAACTTTTTATACGAGCAGTACTTC. It is translated as CASSLNFLYEQYF. The full variable domain, in which reference TRBV28 and TRBJ2-7 provide the parts outside the CDR3, is DVKVTQSSRYLVKRTGEKVFLECVQDMDHENMFWYRQDPGLGLRLIYFSYDVKMKEKGDIPEGYSVSREKKERFSLILESASTNQTSMYLCASSLNFLYEQYFGPGTRLTVT.